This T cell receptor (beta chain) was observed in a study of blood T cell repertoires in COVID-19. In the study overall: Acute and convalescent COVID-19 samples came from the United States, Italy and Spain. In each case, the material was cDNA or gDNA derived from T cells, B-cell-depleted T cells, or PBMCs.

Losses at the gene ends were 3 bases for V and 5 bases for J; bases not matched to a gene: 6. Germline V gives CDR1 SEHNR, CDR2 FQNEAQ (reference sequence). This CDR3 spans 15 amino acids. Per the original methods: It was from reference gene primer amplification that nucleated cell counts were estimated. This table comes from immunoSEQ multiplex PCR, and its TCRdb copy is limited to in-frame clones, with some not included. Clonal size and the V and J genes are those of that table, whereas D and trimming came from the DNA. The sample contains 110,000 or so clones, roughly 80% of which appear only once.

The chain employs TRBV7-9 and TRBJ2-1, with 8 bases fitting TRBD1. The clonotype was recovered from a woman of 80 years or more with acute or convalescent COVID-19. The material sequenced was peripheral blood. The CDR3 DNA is TGTGCCAGCAGCTTGGACAGGGTCTCAAACAATGAGCAGTTCTTC. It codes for CASSLDRVSNNEQFF.